Only a few counts were recorded for the clone carrying this T cell receptor (beta chain). Antigen unknown. This specimen belongs to a study of beta chain features in type 1 diabetes. Study-level information: Similarity in age, gender and cell yields was seen between patients and healthy donors.

General study findings and limits: Whatever favoring of shorter templates PCR might show would apply equally to patients and controls. All four CD4+ subsets of Type 1 diabetes patients contained TCRB CDR3s that were moderately but significantly shorter.

Every bit of the isolated RNA underwent reverse transcription, so sequencing read expressed TCRB transcripts. About 4 million reads was the average for naive, central memory and regulatory T cell samples. The repertoire was sequenced with immunoSEQ multiplex PCR; TCRdb's copy has only in-frame clones and lacks some. Here the sample spans about 710,000 clones, over 13% being singletons. Germline V gene lookup returns CDR1 GTSNPN and CDR2 SVGIG (reference sequence). V lost 2 bases to trimming and J lost 3 bases, with 10 bases between them. This CDR3 comprises 14 residues. Sorting of CD4+ naive, central memory, regulatory and stem cell-like memory cells was performed via CD45RO/CCR7/CD25/CD127/CD95/CD27.

Sequencing was performed on naive CD4+ T cells from blood. The clonotype comes from a man aged 18 to 29 with type 1 diabetes. The gene calls are TRBV30 and TRBJ2-2, with D perhaps matching TRBD1 (6 bases). In DNA, the CDR3 is TGTGCCTGGAGTATAGGGGGAGACACCGGGGAGCTGTTTTTT. Amino acid sequence: CAWSIGGDTGELFF.